These 13 T cell receptor beta chains share one sample of origin, sequenced in a study of regulatory T cells in long-lasting Graves disease. Time point of the sample: newly diagnosed GD, antithyroid drugs for less than 3 months. There was RNA extracted from PBMCs, and the TCR library was made from it. CDR3-region Arm-PCR and iRepertoire HTBI primers produced the TCR beta libraries. TCRdb reanalysed the multiplex PCR reads using MiXCR and keeps one entry per CDR3 protein. The sample records approximately 470,000 distinct CDR3 sequences, roughly 16% being singletons. These same data were also listed under a study on T cells in Graves' hyperthyroidism and ophthalmopathy.

Material: peripheral blood mononuclear cells (PBMCs), obtained at new diagnosis, from a patient treated with antithyroid drugs. All receptors derive from a man aged 40-50 years with Graves disease.

This clonotype was observed at least ten times. This sequence joins TRBV7-9 and TRBJ2-3, with 11 bases identical to TRBD2. Germline V gene data show CDR1 as SEHNR and CDR2 as FQNEAQ (reference sequence). This CDR3 comprises 18 residues. The J segment lost 2 bases and the V segment lost 2 bases, leaving 9 bases of the junction unmatched. In nucleotides, the CDR3 is TGTGCCAGCAGCTTAACGGATAGCGGGAGGGGAATCACAGATACGCAGTATTTT. Protein: CASSLTDSGRGITDTQYF.

This clonotype has at least ten counts. The genes are TRBV10-1 and TRBJ2-1; the match to TRBD2 covers 14 bases. Germline V gives CDR1 WNHNN, CDR2 SYGVQD (reference sequence). The CDR3 spans 18 residues. J was trimmed by 4 bases and V by 0 bases; bases with no gene match: 5. In DNA, the CDR3 is TGCGCCAGCAGTGAGTCGACAAGACTAGCGGGAGGGTACAATGAGCAGTTCTTC. Its protein is CASSESTRLAGGYNEQFF.

This clonotype appeared many times. This chain links TRBV3-1 with TRBJ2-2; D unresolved. CDR1 and CDR2 from the germline V gene are LGHDT and YNNKEL (reference sequence). This CDR3 region has 14 residues. Trimming removed 3 bases at V and 4 bases at J, with 9 bases between. CDR3 sequence (DNA): TGTGCCAGCAGCCATCGAACGGGCACCGGGGAGCTGTTTTTT. Protein: CASSHRTGTGELFF.

This clonotype has at least ten counts. This chain uses TRBV20-1 with TRBJ1-2; D is undetermined. The CDR3 spans 16 residues. The ends were cut back, 3 bases at V and 0 bases at J, with 17 bases in the middle. Germline V gene sequence: CDR1 DFQATT, CDR2 SNEGSKA (reference sequence). The CDR3 region has the DNA TGCAGTGCTAGCCCGCTTATCGCAGCCTCTAACTATGGCTACACCTTC. It translates to CSASPLIAASNYGYTF.

There are many counts of this clonotype. This chain links TRBV24-1 with TRBJ2-7, with D unresolved. Germline V gene lookup returns CDR1 KGHDR and CDR2 SFDVKD. CDR3 length: 15 amino acids. V lost 0 bases and J 0 bases, leaving 8 bases between the germline ends. The CDR3 sequence: CATSDLLQDSYEQYF. CDR3 DNA sequence: TGTGCCACCAGTGATTTGTTGCAGGACTCCTACGAGCAGTACTTC.

This clonotype appeared once. V gene TRBV5-1 combines with J gene TRBJ2-1; 9 bases are a match to TRBD1. Germline CDR1 SGHRS, CDR2 YFSETQ. The CDR3 has 13 residues. V lost 6 bases, J lost 6 bases, and 4 bases stayed unmatched. The CDR3 DNA reads TGCGCCAGCACGACAGGGGGTTGCAATGAGCAGTTCTTC. Translation gives CASTTGGCNEQFF. The entire variable domain, with the rest obtained from reference TRBV5-1 and TRBJ2-1, is as follows: KAGVTQTPRYLIKTRGQQVTLSCSPISGHRSVSWYQQTPGQGLQFLFEYFSETQRNKGNFPGRFSGRQFSNSRSEMNVSTLELGDSALYLCASTTGGCNEQFFGPGTRLTVL.

This clonotype was picked up many times. This chain uses TRBV7-9 with TRBJ2-7; unclear D gene. The CDR3 consists of 15 residues. The V and J ends lost 5 bases and 0 bases respectively, with 14 bases between them. Per germline, CDR1 SEHNR and CDR2 FQNEAQ (reference sequence). The CDR3 DNA reads TGTGCCAGCAGCCCGACTCCCTACCACTCCTACGAGCAGTACTTC. Its translation is CASSPTPYHSYEQYF.

This clonotype was counted at least ten times. The rearrangement joins TRBV2 to TRBJ2-1; perhaps TRBD1 as D (5 bases). The CDR3 sequence is 14 residues long. The germline V and J ends were trimmed by 1 base and 10 bases, with 14 bases remaining between them. CDR1 and CDR2 (germline): SNHLY, FYNNEI. This CDR3 is CASSEVGADEEQFF. Written as DNA, the CDR3 is TGTGCCAGCAGTGAAGTTGGGGCAGACGAGGAGCAGTTCTTC.

This clonotype was seen at least ten times. The chain links TRBV5-1 to TRBJ2-5; the D gene is possibly TRBD1 (6 bases). CDR3 size: 14 residues. The germline V and J ends were trimmed by 4 bases and 2 bases, with 12 bases remaining between them. Germline V gene sequence: CDR1 SGHRS, CDR2 YFSETQ. The DNA of the CDR3 is TGCGCCAGCAGCGTTACAGGGATGCAAGAGACCCAGTACTTC. The encoded protein is CASSVTGMQETQYF.

This clonotype appeared a few times. CDR3 sequence reads: CSVEEARLADQETQYF. CDR3 bases: TGCAGCGTTGAAGAGGCGAGACTAGCGGATCAAGAGACCCAGTACTTC. The chain carries TRBV29-1 and TRBJ2-5; 9 positions agree with TRBD2. CDR1 and CDR2 from the germline V gene are SQVTM and ANQGSEA. V lost 0 bases and J lost 2; bases outside the gene matches: 7. The CDR3 contains 16 residues.

This clonotype was observed at least ten times. CDR3 DNA: TGTGCCTGGAGTCCGGGCGGTGGCGAGCAGTACTTC. Residues: CAWSPGGGEQYF. The genes are TRBV30 and TRBJ2-7; D is unclear. The CDR3 length is 12 residues. Trimming removed 2 bases from V and 6 bases from J, with 11 bases in between. Germline assignment: CDR1 GTSNPN and CDR2 SVGIG (reference sequence).

The V call is TRBV7-9, the J call TRBJ2-7, with D possibly matching TRBD2 (6 bases). Looked up from germline, CDR1 is SEHNR and CDR2 is FQNEAQ (reference sequence). V lost 2 bases and J 6 bases, leaving 14 bases between the germline ends. This CDR3 spans 14 amino acids. DNA for the CDR3: TGTGCCAGCAGCTTAATGCTAGAGGAGGGCGAGCAGTACTTC. It yields the protein CASSLMLEEGEQYF.

Remarks on this clonotype: Possible read error: a much larger clone is one base away. CDR3: CASSFYSGRDEQYF. The CDR3, as DNA: TGTGCCAGCAGTTTTTATTCCGGTCGAGACGAGCAGTACTTC. The V call is TRBV12-3 or TRBV12-4, the J call TRBJ2-7, with D unclear. This CDR3 contains 14 residues. V lost 3 bases and J lost 5, with 14 bases in between.